The 20 T cell receptor beta chains presented below share a single source sample, sequenced in a study of early T cells in non-severe SARS-CoV-2 infection. Via MiXCR, TCRdb re-called the 5' RACE reads, giving one row per CDR3 protein. This table holds 70,000 or so distinct CDR3 sequences, around 12% found once. The sequencing input was whole blood. Receptors originate from an adult who was a healthcare worker with PCR-confirmed SARS-CoV-2 infection or an uninfected control (not recorded which).

The sample holds many counts of this clonotype. This chain's CDR3 is CASSVGRITDTQYF. CDR3 sequence (DNA): TGTGCCAGTAGTGTAGGACGGATCACAGATACGCAGTATTTT. This rearrangement joins TRBV19 to TRBJ2-3; D unresolved. V lost 5 bases, J lost 2 bases, and 11 bases lay in between. The CDR3 covers 14 residues. Looked up from germline, CDR1 is LNHDA and CDR2 is SQIVND (reference sequence).

Worth noting for this clonotype: One base away lies a much larger clone, so this may be a sequencing read error. The CDR3 sequence: CASGPYNSPLHF. Written as DNA, the CDR3 is TGTGCCAGCGGCCCCTATAATTCACCCCTCCACTTT. This rearrangement joins TRBV6-5 to TRBJ1-6; D gene unclear. This CDR3 spans 12 amino acids. V shed 8 bases and J shed 2 bases, with 4 bases lying between them. CDR1 is MNHEY, CDR2 SVGAGI, per germline.

This clonotype came up many times. The chain combines TRBV20-1 with TRBJ2-7; D uncertain. Germline V gene data show CDR1 as DFQATT and CDR2 as SNEGSKA (reference sequence). The CDR3 loop spans 13 amino acids. Trimming removed 1 base at V and 0 bases at J, with 7 bases between. In DNA form, the CDR3 reads TGCAGTGCTAGAGGGACGTTCTCCTACGAGCAGTACTTC. It is translated as CSARGTFSYEQYF.

This clonotype was seen ten or more times. The chain recombines TRBV6-2 or TRBV6-3 with TRBJ2-2; D is perhaps TRBD2 (5 bases). The germline V gene encodes CDR1 MNHEY and CDR2 SVGEGT. There are 14 residues in the CDR3. Trimming removed 5 bases at V and 5 bases at J, with 12 bases between. The CDR3: CASSQRTDTGELFF. The CDR3 nucleotides read TGTGCCAGCAGTCAACGGACTGATACCGGGGAGCTGTTTTTT.

This clonotype was counted many times. The rearrangement uses TRBV29-1 and TRBJ2-3; D not certain. V dropped 0 bases and J dropped 1 base, with 2 bases sitting between them. This CDR3 has 12 amino acids. Per the germline V gene, CDR1 is SQVTM and CDR2 is ANQGSEA. This CDR3 is CSVEDGTDTQYF. CDR3 bases: TGCAGCGTTGAAGACGGCACAGATACGCAGTATTTT.

This clonotype was observed a handful of times. The chain joins TRBV6-5 to TRBJ1-1, with 8 bases identical to TRBD1. The junction had 6 bases not matched to a gene; V was cut back by 0 bases and J by 6 bases. CDR1 and CDR2 (germline): MNHEY, SVGAGI. The CDR3 is made up of 15 amino acids. This CDR3 reads CASSYSRTGRPEAFF. The CDR3, as DNA: TGTGCCAGCAGTTACTCGAGGACAGGGCGTCCTGAAGCTTTCTTT.

This clonotype has ten or more counts. The V and J genes are TRBV6-4 and TRBJ2-3, with 8 bases lining up with TRBD1. Trimming took 0 bases from V and 8 from J; bases not matched to a gene: 4. Germline CDR1 is MRHNA and CDR2 is SNTAGT. The CDR3 runs to 14 residues. CDR3: CASSDSTGGGTQYF. The CDR3 DNA follows: TGTGCCAGCAGTGACTCTACAGGGGGAGGTACGCAGTATTTT.

This clonotype was picked up many times. The V call is TRBV20-1, the J call TRBJ2-1; 9 bases match TRBD2. V was pared by 5 bases and J by 6 bases, with 8 bases of the junction left unmatched. CDR3 size: 14 residues. Germline CDR1 reads DFQATT; CDR2 reads SNEGSKA (reference sequence). The DNA for the CDR3 is TGCAGTGCTCTTACTAGCGGGCCGAGCAATGAGCAGTTCTTC. Translating gives CSALTSGPSNEQFF.

This clonotype was observed at least ten times. This chain joins TRBV30 and TRBJ2-3; D is possibly TRBD2 (6 bases). Germline V gene sequence: CDR1 GTSNPN, CDR2 SVGIG (reference sequence). The CDR3 runs 14 residues. V dropped 2 bases and J dropped 4 bases, with 13 bases sitting between them. CDR3 sequence reads: CAWSLGGVSDTQYF. The CDR3 DNA reads TGTGCCTGGAGTCTCGGGGGTGTGTCAGATACGCAGTATTTT.

At least ten counts were recorded for this clonotype. This chain links TRBV7-9 with TRBJ1-1, with D tentatively TRBD1 (6 bases). V gave up 4 bases and J gave up 0 bases, with 12 bases separating them. This CDR3 is 15 amino acids long. Germline assignment: CDR1 SEHNR and CDR2 FQNEAQ (reference sequence). As DNA, the CDR3 is TGTGCCAGCAGCTCTCAGGGGCTGATGAACACTGAAGCTTTCTTT. Translated: CASSSQGLMNTEAFF. The whole variable domain, filled in from reference TRBV7-9 and TRBJ1-1, reads DTGVSQNPRHKITKRGQNVTFRCDPISEHNRLYWYRQTLGQGPEFLTYFQNEAQLEKSRLLSDRFSAERPKGSFSTLEIQRTEQGDSAMYLCASSSQGLMNTEAFFGQGTRLTVV.

This clonotype was counted ten times or more. The genes are TRBV7-9 and TRBJ2-4; D not certain. V dropped 1 base and J dropped 7 bases, with 8 bases sitting between them. Germline CDR1 is SEHNR and CDR2 is FQNEAQ (reference sequence). CDR3 size: 13 residues. CDR3 amino acids: CASSLVVGNIQYF. The CDR3 coding sequence is TGTGCCAGCAGCTTAGTGGTGGGCAACATTCAGTACTTC.

The sample holds many counts of this clonotype. The rearrangement links TRBV29-1 to TRBJ1-1; a possible D gene is TRBD1 (5 bases). The CDR3 is 15 amino acids. From germline, CDR1 is SQVTM and CDR2 ANQGSEA. With 6 bases removed from V and 0 bases from J, the gap between germline ends came to 17 bases. In nucleotides, the CDR3 is TGCAGCGTCTCCGGGACTGTTACTTTGAACACTGAAGCTTTCTTT. Protein: CSVSGTVTLNTEAFF.

This clonotype was recorded many times. The V call is TRBV24-1, the J call TRBJ1-1; no firm D call. V was cut by 2 bases and J by 9 bases, with 6 bases left in between. The CDR3 is 11 residues long. Germline V gives CDR1 KGHDR, CDR2 SFDVKD. The CDR3 bases are TGTGCCACCAGTGATTCTGGTAAAGCTTTCTTT. This gives the protein CATSDSGKAFF.

This clonotype has at least ten counts. This sequence joins TRBV15 and TRBJ2-1, with D possibly being TRBD2 (6 bases). V dropped 7 bases and J dropped 0 bases, with 16 bases sitting between them. The CDR3 length is 16 residues. Germline CDR1 and CDR2: LNHNV and YYDKDF (reference sequence). The CDR3 is CATTNRLGSSYNEQFF. In nucleotides, the CDR3 is TGTGCCACCACCAATAGACTAGGGAGCTCCTACAATGAGCAGTTCTTC.

This clonotype was recorded at least ten times. The rearrangement links TRBV28 to TRBJ1-1; possible D gene TRBD1, 6 bases. Per the germline V gene, CDR1 is MDHEN and CDR2 is SYDVKM. V was cut by 5 bases and J by 0 bases, with 13 bases left in between. The CDR3 is 15 residues long. The CDR3: CASSPRKGVNTEAFF. As DNA, the CDR3 is TGTGCCAGCAGTCCCCGGAAGGGGGTGAACACTGAAGCTTTCTTT.

This clonotype has a count of ten or more. V is TRBV21-1 and J is TRBJ2-4; TRBD1 is the table's D call, not checked against the DNA. TRBV21-1 counts as a pseudogene. This CDR3 is 17 amino acids long. The CDR3: CASSISPGHIAKNIQYF. As DNA, the CDR3 is TGTGCCAGCAGCATATCCCCGGGACACATAGCCAAAAACATTCAGTACTTC.

This clonotype was seen repeatedly, ten times or more. The genes are TRBV19 and TRBJ1-5, with no clear D. With 6 bases removed from V and 5 bases from J, the gap between germline ends came to 8 bases. The CDR3 loop spans 12 amino acids. Per germline, CDR1 LNHDA and CDR2 SQIVND (reference sequence). The CDR3: CASSPSDQPQHF. The DNA for the CDR3 is TGTGCCAGTAGCCCCAGTGATCAGCCCCAGCATTTT.

This clonotype was observed at least ten times. The V call is TRBV12-3 or TRBV12-4, the J call TRBJ1-1; D is possibly TRBD1 (5 bases). The CDR3 is 12 amino acids. With 4 bases removed from V and 11 bases from J, the gap between germline ends came to 14 bases. The CDR3 protein is CASSSTGGLAFF. The CDR3 DNA follows: TGTGCCAGCAGTTCCACGGGGGGACTCGCTTTCTTT.

In its sample, this clonotype was seen many times. The DNA of the CDR3 is TGTGCCAGCAGTCAATTCGACAGGGGGCTTGGAAACACCATATATTTT. It translates to CASSQFDRGLGNTIYF. The chain employs TRBV12-3 or TRBV12-4 and TRBJ1-3; 10 nucleotides align to TRBD1. The CDR3 length is 16 residues. The J segment lost 3 bases and the V segment lost 5 bases, leaving 7 bases of the junction unmatched.

There are many counts of this clonotype. This rearrangement joins TRBV12-5 to TRBJ1-1, with D unresolved. Germline V gene sequence: CDR1 LGHNT, CDR2 FRNRAP. V shed 2 bases and J shed 1 base, with 5 bases lying between them. The CDR3 is 13 residues long. The DNA of the CDR3 is TGTGCTAGTGGTTTGAAGGGGAACACTGAAGCTTTCTTT. Its protein is CASGLKGNTEAFF.